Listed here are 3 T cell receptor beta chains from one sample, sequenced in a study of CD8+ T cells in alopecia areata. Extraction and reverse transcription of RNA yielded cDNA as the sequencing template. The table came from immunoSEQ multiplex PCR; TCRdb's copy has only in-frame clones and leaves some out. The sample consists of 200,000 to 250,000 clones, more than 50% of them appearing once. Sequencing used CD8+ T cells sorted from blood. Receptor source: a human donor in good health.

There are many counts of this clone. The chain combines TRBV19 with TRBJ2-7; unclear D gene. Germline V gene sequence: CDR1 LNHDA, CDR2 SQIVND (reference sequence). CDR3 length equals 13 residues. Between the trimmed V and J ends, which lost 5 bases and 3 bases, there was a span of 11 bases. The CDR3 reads CASSPGQNYEQYF. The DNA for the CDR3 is TGTGCCAGTAGTCCCGGGCAGAACTACGAGCAGTACTTC.

In DNA, the CDR3 is TGTGCCAGCAGCGGGACCGCTGCTTTCTATGGCTACACCTTC. It yields the protein CASSGTAAFYGYTF. The J gene is TRBJ1-2, the V gene TRBV7-9, with D perhaps matching TRBD1 (5 bases). CDR1 and CDR2 from the germline V gene are SEHNR and FQNEAQ (reference sequence). The CDR3 contains 14 residues. Trimming removed 5 bases from V and 4 bases from J, with 14 bases in between. Complete variable domain (other parts from reference TRBV7-9 and TRBJ1-2): DTGVSQNPRHKITKRGQNVTFRCDPISEHNRLYWYRQTLGQGPEFLTYFQNEAQLEKSRLLSDRFSAERPKGSFSTLEIQRTEQGDSAMYLCASSGTAAFYGYTFGSGTRLTVV.

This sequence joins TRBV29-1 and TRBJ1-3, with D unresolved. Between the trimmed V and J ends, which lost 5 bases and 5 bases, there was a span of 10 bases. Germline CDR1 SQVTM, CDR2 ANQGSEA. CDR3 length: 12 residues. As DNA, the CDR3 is TGCAGCGTTTGTCGGTTCCGAAACACCATATATTTT. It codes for CSVCRFRNTIYF.